A selection of T cell receptor beta chains follows, all from one sample in a study of OX40 agonist ivuxolimab in advanced cancers. Some clones are missing from TCRdb's copy, which holds only in-frame ones; the method was immunoSEQ multiplex PCR. There are 20,000 to 30,000 clones in the sample; approximately 83% occur only once, and around 12% lies in the top ten. The sample consisted of CD4+ or CD8+ T cells sorted from blood, taken in a trial of the OX40 agonist ivuxolimab. The receptors come from an adult with an advanced solid tumor such as melanoma, head and neck, liver or kidney cancer. Each CDR3 is given with its conserved first and last residue. A D gene is named only where the DNA matches it firmly. Some rows mark clone size as missing; the rest say once, few, many or name a class of expanded clone.

TRBV11-2	TRBJ2-7	TRBD2	NA	TGTGCCAGCAGCGCGTATTCGGGACTAGCGGAAGAGCAGTACTTC	CASSAYSGLAEEQYF
TRBV4-1	TRBJ2-7	NA	NA	TGCGCCAGCAGCCAAGATTATACAGGGATCCTCTACGAGCAGTACTTC	CASSQDYTGILYEQYF
TRBV5-1	TRBJ1-1	NA	once	TGCGCCAGCAGCTTGGATGAGGACGATGGGAGCACTGAAGCTTTCTTT	CASSLDEDDGSTEAFF
TRBV5-6	TRBJ2-3	NA	once	TGTGCCAGCAGCTTCAGGGGCACAGATACGCAGTATTTT	CASSFRGTDTQYF
TRBV14	TRBJ2-2	NA	NA	TGTGCCAGCAGCCAAGATGGGCAGGGCGACACCGGGGAGCTGTTTTTT	CASSQDGQGDTGELFF
TRBV6-6	TRBJ1-6	NA	NA	TGTGCCAGCAAAAACCACAGCGATAATTCACCCCTCCACTTT	CASKNHSDNSPLHF
TRBV5-1	TRBJ2-1	TRBD2	NA	TGCGCCAGCAGCTCCGAACCGGGACTAGCGGGGTACAATGAGCAGTTCTTC	CASSSEPGLAGYNEQFF
TRBV5-4	TRBJ1-1	NA	NA	TGTGCCAGCAGCCGAGGATCCCTCACTGAAGCTTTCTTT	CASSRGSLTEAFF
TRBV7-6	TRBJ2-2	NA	NA	TGTGCCAGCAGCTTCAAGGAGATCACCAACACCGGGGAGCTGTTTTTT	CASSFKEITNTGELFF
TRBV4-1	TRBJ2-3	NA	NA	TGCGCCAGCAGCCAAGATCGTCAGGGTAGTTTCCCAGATACGCAGTATTTT	CASSQDRQGSFPDTQYF
TRBV27	TRBJ1-4	TRBD1	NA	TGTGCCAGCAGTTTATGGACAGGGACTAATGAAAAACTGTTTTTT	CASSLWTGTNEKLFF
TRBV14	TRBJ2-2	NA	NA	TGTGCCAGCAGCCACGGCCGGGACTCCAACACCGGGGAGCTGTTTTTT	CASSHGRDSNTGELFF
TRBV4-1	TRBJ2-3	NA	NA	TGCGCCAGCAGCCCCGGGGAGGGGGCTACAGATACGCAGTATTTT	CASSPGEGATDTQYF
TRBV2	TRBJ2-1	TRBD2	NA	TGTGCCAGCAGCCCCAGCGGGGGGACGAATGAGCAGTTCTTC	CASSPSGGTNEQFF
TRBV6-1	TRBJ1-1	NA	NA	TGTGCCAGCAGTGAAGCGCACTCCCCTGAAGCTTTCTTT	CASSEAHSPEAFF
TRBV19	TRBJ2-5	NA	NA	TGTGCCAGTAGTCCCGAAATTACGTTCAGGACACAAGAGACCCAGTACTTC	CASSPEITFRTQETQYF
TRBV7-9	TRBJ2-1	NA	NA	TGTGCCAGCAGGGAGGACAGAAATGAGCAGTTCTTC	CASREDRNEQFF
TRBV27	TRBJ1-5	TRBD1	NA	TGTGCCAGCAGCCCCAGGGGGGGTTCCAATCAGCCCCAGCATTTT	CASSPRGGSNQPQHF
TRBV27	TRBJ2-7	NA	NA	TGTGCCAGCAGTTTATCGAAGGGGTCCTACGAGCAGTACTTC	CASSLSKGSYEQYF
TRBV6-1	TRBJ1-4	NA	NA	TGTGCCAGCAGTGAATCGGAGGGGTCGTATGAAAAACTGTTTTTT	CASSESEGSYEKLFF
TRBV15	TRBJ1-2	NA	NA	TGTGCCACCCGGCAGGGCGGTGGCTACACCTTC	CATRQGGGYTF
TRBV4-1	TRBJ1-1	NA	NA	TGCGCCAGCAGCCAAGATGCGGCCGGGGTTGACACTGAAGCTTTCTTT	CASSQDAAGVDTEAFF
TRBV5-1	TRBJ2-7	NA	NA	TGCGCCAGCAGGGTGAGTTCCTACGAGCAGTACTTC	CASRVSSYEQYF
TRBV2	TRBJ1-5	NA	NA	TGTGCCACCAGAGTAAATTACTTTACTAATCAGCCCCAGCATTTT	CATRVNYFTNQPQHF
TRBV11-2	TRBJ1-2	NA	NA	TGTGCCAGCAGCTCCGGTGGGGGGTCGGGTGGCTACACCTTC	CASSSGGGSGGYTF
TRBV27	TRBJ1-5	TRBD1	NA	TGTGCCAGCAGTTTTGGGACAGATAGCAATCAGCCCCAGCATTTT	CASSFGTDSNQPQHF
TRBV7-3	TRBJ2-3	NA	medium-sized	TGTGCCAGCAGCCCTCCCTTGGGGGGTACGCAGTATTTT	CASSPPLGGTQYF
TRBV10-2	TRBJ2-4	NA	once	TGCGCCAGCAGTGCGCCTTTGGGGGCTGACATTCAGTACTTC	CASSAPLGADIQYF
TRBV5-3	TRBJ2-1	NA	NA	TGTGCCAGCAGCGGGGGGACAGGGAGCAATGAGCAGTTCTTC	CASSGGTGSNEQFF
TRBV4-1	TRBJ2-1	NA	NA	TGCGCCAGCAGCCAAGACCCCGAAAGCGGGTCCTACAATGAGCAGTTCTTC	CASSQDPESGSYNEQFF
TRBV7-9	TRBJ1-5	NA	NA	TGTGCCAGCAGCTTAGGGCAGGGGTATCAGCCCCAGCATTTT	CASSLGQGYQPQHF
TRBV6-4	TRBJ1-2	NA	NA	TGTGCCAGCAGTGACTCGGAATACGGCTCCTATGGCTACACCTTC	CASSDSEYGSYGYTF
TRBV27	TRBJ2-3	NA	NA	TGTGCCAGCAGCCCCGGGACAACTAGCACAGATACGCAGTATTTT	CASSPGTTSTDTQYF
TRBV9	TRBJ1-2	TRBD1	NA	TGTGCCAGCAGCGCCGACCGGGACAGGGGATCCTATGGCTACACCTTC	CASSADRDRGSYGYTF
TRBV29-1	TRBJ1-2	NA	NA	TGCAGCGTGAGGGTCACAGGGAACTATGGCTACACCTTC	CSVRVTGNYGYTF
TRBV30	TRBJ2-7	TRBD1	NA	TGTGCCTGGAGTCCAATACAGGGGGCCTACGAGCAGTACTTC	CAWSPIQGAYEQYF
TRBV10-1	TRBJ2-7	TRBD1	NA	TGCGCCAGCAGTGAACATAACAGGGGCAAATACGAGCAGTACTTC	CASSEHNRGKYEQYF
TRBV4-1	TRBJ2-6	TRBD1	NA	TGCGCCAGCAGCCAATCCCCACAGGGGGCGGCCTCTGGGGCCAACGTCCTGACTTTC	CASSQSPQGAASGANVLTF
TRBV4-3	TRBJ1-4	TRBD1	NA	TGCGCCAGCAGCGTCACCGGGACAGGGATTGAAAAACTGTTTTTT	CASSVTGTGIEKLFF
TRBV19	TRBJ1-3	NA	NA	TGTGCCAGTAGTATGTACTCAAGCTCTGGAAACACCATATATTTT	CASSMYSSSGNTIYF
TRBV19	TRBJ1-3	NA	NA	TGTGCCAGTAGTATCATCCGGGGCCTCTCTGGAAACACCATATATTTT	CASSIIRGLSGNTIYF
TRBV4-1	TRBJ1-5	NA	NA	TGCGCCAGCAGCCAAGATGCAGGGGGCAATCAGCCCCAGCATTTT	CASSQDAGGNQPQHF
TRBV11-3	TRBJ1-3	NA	NA	TGTGCCAGCAGCTTAGACGGGGACTCTGGAAACACCATATATTTT	CASSLDGDSGNTIYF
TRBV5-1	TRBJ2-2	NA	NA	TGCGCCAGCAGCTTCGGGGGGGAGCTGTTTTTT	CASSFGGELFF
TRBV7-9	TRBJ1-1	NA	NA	TGTGCCAGCAGCTTAGCGCTTCCCCCTGAAGCTTTCTTT	CASSLALPPEAFF
TRBV11-2	TRBJ2-7	NA	NA	TGTGCCAGCAGCCTAAATGAAGACGGCTCCTACGAGCAGTACTTC	CASSLNEDGSYEQYF
TRBV6-5	TRBJ2-7	NA	NA	TGTGCCAGCAGTTACTCAGGGACCCTCTCCTACGAGCAGTACTTC	CASSYSGTLSYEQYF
TRBV2	TRBJ2-1	TRBD1	medium-sized	TGTGCCAGCGGGACAGGGGGGATATATGAGCAGTTCTTC	CASGTGGIYEQFF
TRBV7-8	TRBJ2-5	TRBD1	NA	TGTGCCAGCAAGGTGGCAGGGGGCTTGGAGACCCAGTACTTC	CASKVAGGLETQYF
TRBV29-1	TRBJ2-2	NA	NA	TGCAGCGTTGAAGACGGGCAGGGGAACACCGGGGAGCTGTTTTTT	CSVEDGQGNTGELFF
TRBV7-8	TRBJ2-5	NA	few	TGTGCCAGCAGCTTAGAGACTAGTGGCGGAGAGACCCAGTACTTC	CASSLETSGGETQYF
TRBV7-2	TRBJ1-5	NA	NA	TGTGCCAGCAGCTTAGGGGGCGGCAGTGGGCAGCCCCAGCATTTT	CASSLGGGSGQPQHF
TRBV6-1	TRBJ2-7	TRBD2	NA	TGTGCCAGCAGTGAAATTAGCGGGGGGGCTTACGAGCAGTACTTC	CASSEISGGAYEQYF
TRBV11-2	TRBJ2-5	NA	NA	TGTGCCAGCAGCTTAGCTGGTAGGATGGCTGAGACCCAGTACTTC	CASSLAGRMAETQYF
TRBV5-1	TRBJ2-5	TRBD1	NA	TGCGCCAGCAGCCCTACAGGGGGCTTTATGTCAGAGACCCAGTACTTC	CASSPTGGFMSETQYF
TRBV6-6	TRBJ2-7	TRBD1	once	TGTGCCAGCAGTTGGTCGACAGGGTACGAGCAGTACTTC	CASSWSTGYEQYF
TRBV5-5	TRBJ2-5	TRBD2	NA	TGTGCCAGCAGCTTGTTTTCGTGGACCGGGACTACTCAAGAGACCCAGTACTTC	CASSLFSWTGTTQETQYF